The rows below give T cell receptor beta chains drawn from one sample of a study of technical replicates of blood from a few donors. Using immunoSEQ multiplex PCR, the repertoire was profiled, and TCRdb retains in-frame clones only, with some absent. There are roughly 90,000 clones in the sample; 85% to 95% occur only once, and approximately 0.3% lies in the top ten. Input material: T cells isolated from PBMCs. These receptors originate from a human donor in good health. CDR3s leave out the opening cysteine and the closing phenylalanine or tryptophan. Fields, in order: V gene, CDR3 protein.

>TRBV27
ATSQGTGVTEAF
>TRBV7-9
ASRIQGVADTQY
>TRBV11-2
ASSLDLAGVNEQF
>TRBV30
AWSVQGGGELF
>TRBV4-1
ASSQDQGDPVRNEQF
>TRBV7-3
ASSLTLASYNEQF
>TRBV7-8
ASSLAYGGGQPQH
>TRBV6-5
ASSYSRLAYEQY
>TRBV6-5
ASSYTGNSNTEAF
>TRBV6-6
ASSSRGNTEAF
>TRBV4-1
ASSPVSYNEQF
>TRBV6-4
ASDFRPDRVGDQPQH
>TRBV6-4
ASSVEQGWSPLH
>TRBV30
AWSVMGARDTQY
>TRBV7-9
ASSPGGDTQY
>TRBV2
ASSDYAPEAF
>TRBV9
ASSVVGRRSTDTQY
>TRBV30
AWIRDRGYEQY
>TRBV7-2
ASSGQGSGNTIY
>TRBV7-2
ASSLEGVWTGSSYEQY
>TRBV29-1
SVERGAGETQY
>TRBV20-1
SARGQNEQY
>TRBV27
ARPDLGDGYT
>TRBV7-2
ASTNPGGGTDTQY
>TRBV27
ASSLKPLGFGVGNQPQH
>TRBV9
ASSIQGTTNEKLF
>TRBV28
ASSLSGDEAF
>TRBV9
ASSGTSGGLFNTGELF
>TRBV7-2
ASSLPAGGFTGELF
>TRBV28
ASSSSAGYYGYT
>TRBV6-5
ASSYSGPGLF
>TRBV30
AWSVGTHEQY
>TRBV10-3
AIRQETGDEQY
>TRBV28
ASSLSQNGETQY
>TRBV9
ASSGPGTRSGEQY
>TRBV7-9
ASSLEFQAF
>TRBV6-1
ASSEGTTANYGYT
>TRBV10-1
ASTERQGARTGELF
>TRBV19
ASLGGGQDYNEQF
>TRBV27
ASSFPKGEEQREDDEQF
>TRBV5-1
ASSSGQGTGYGYT
>TRBV19
ASSGLASSYEQY
>TRBV7-9
ASSLGGGQVEETQY
>TRBV5-6
ASSFLGATNEKLF
>TRBV7-3
ASSNQGLQETQY
>TRBV5-1
ASRWTSGRTYEQY
>TRBV5-6
ASSPWDRGRGQPQH
>TRBV28
ASSLVAGGRWV
>TRBV2
ASTQEGNLAAGELF
>TRBV19
ATLSTGEAF
>TRBV28
ASSHGQLGNEQF
>TRBV28
ASSFTGATNEKLF
>TRBV5-4
ASSTGGLGGETQY
>TRBV5-1
ASSFSGIGDTQY